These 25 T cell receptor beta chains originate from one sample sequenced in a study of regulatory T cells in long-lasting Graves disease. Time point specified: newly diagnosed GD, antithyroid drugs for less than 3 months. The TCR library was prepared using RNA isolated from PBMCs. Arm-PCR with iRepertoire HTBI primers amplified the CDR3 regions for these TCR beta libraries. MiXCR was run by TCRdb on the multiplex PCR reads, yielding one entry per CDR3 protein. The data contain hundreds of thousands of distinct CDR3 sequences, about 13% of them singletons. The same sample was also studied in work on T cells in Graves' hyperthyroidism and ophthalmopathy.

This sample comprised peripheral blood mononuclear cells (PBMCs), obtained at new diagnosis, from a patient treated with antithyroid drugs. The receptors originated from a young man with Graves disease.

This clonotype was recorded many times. The CDR3 loop reads CASSDRQGTTEAFF. CDR3 in DNA: TGTGCCAGCAGTGACCGACAGGGAACCACTGAAGCTTTCTTT. This chain uses TRBV12-3 or TRBV12-4 with TRBJ1-1; TRBD1 matches at 7 bases. The V gene end was trimmed by 5 bases and the J gene end by 4 bases; junction bases not matched to a gene: 7. The CDR3 length is 14 residues.

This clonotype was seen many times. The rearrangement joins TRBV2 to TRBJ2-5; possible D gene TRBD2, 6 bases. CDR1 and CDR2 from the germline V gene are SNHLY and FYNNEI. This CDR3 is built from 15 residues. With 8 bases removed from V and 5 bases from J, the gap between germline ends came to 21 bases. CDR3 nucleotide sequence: TGTGCCAGCTTCGCCTCCGACCGGGAGTTGGAGACCCAGTACTTC. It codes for CASFASDRELETQYF.

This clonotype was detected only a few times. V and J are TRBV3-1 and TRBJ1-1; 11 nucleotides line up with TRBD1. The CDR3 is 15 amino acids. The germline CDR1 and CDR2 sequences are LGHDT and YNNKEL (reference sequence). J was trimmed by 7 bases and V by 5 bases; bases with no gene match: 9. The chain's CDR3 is CASSLRTGGGDEAFF. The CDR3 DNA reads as TGTGCCAGCAGCTTACGGACAGGGGGCGGTGATGAAGCTTTCTTT. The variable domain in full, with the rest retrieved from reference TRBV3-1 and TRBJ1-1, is DTAVSQTPKYLVTQMGNDKSIKCEQNLGHDTMYWYKQDSKKFLKIMFSYNNKELIINETVPNRFSPKSPDKAHLNLHINSLELGDSAVYFCASSLRTGGGDEAFFGQGTRLTVV.

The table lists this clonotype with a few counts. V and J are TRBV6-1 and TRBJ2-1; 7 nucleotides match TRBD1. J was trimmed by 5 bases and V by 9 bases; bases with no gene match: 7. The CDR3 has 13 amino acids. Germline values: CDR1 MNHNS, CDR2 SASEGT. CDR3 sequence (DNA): TGTGCCAGTCCCGACAGGGCGGACAATGAGCAGTTCTTC. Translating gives CASPDRADNEQFF.

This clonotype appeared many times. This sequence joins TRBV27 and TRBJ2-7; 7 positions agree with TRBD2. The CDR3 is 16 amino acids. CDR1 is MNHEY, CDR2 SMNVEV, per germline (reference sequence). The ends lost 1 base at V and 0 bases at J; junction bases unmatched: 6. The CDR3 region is CASSLFAAGSSYEQYF. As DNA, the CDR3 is TGTGCCAGCAGTTTATTTGCAGCGGGAAGCTCCTACGAGCAGTACTTC.

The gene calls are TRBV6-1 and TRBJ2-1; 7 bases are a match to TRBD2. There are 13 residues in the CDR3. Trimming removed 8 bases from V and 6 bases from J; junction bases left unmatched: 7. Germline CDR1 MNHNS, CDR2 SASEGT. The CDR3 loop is CASQRDGSNEQFF. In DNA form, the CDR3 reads TGTGCCAGCCAGCGGGACGGGAGCAATGAGCAGTTCTTC.

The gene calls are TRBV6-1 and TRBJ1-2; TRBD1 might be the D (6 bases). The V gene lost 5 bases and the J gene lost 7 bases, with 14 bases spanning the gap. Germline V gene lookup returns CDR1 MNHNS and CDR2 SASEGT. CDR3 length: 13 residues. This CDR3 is CASSTGQLLGYTF. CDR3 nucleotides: TGTGCCAGCAGTACGGGACAACTCCTTGGCTACACCTTC.

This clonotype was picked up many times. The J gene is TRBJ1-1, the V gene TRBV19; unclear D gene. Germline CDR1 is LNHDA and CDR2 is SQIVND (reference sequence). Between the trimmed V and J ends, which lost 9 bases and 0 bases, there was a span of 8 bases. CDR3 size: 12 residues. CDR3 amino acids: CASSRVNTEAFF. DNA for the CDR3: TGTGCCAGCAGCCGAGTGAACACTGAAGCTTTCTTT.

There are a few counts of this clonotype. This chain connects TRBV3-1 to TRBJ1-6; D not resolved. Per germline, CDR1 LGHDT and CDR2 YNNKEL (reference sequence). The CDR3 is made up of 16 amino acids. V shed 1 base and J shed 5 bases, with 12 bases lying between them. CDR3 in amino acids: CASSQVLYRDNSPLHF. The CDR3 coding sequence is TGTGCCAGCAGCCAAGTACTCTACAGAGATAATTCACCCCTCCACTTT.

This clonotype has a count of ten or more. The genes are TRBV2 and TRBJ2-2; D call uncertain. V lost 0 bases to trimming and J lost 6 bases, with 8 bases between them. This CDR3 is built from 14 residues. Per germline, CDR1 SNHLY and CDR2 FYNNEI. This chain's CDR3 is CASSEALTAGELFF. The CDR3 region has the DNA TGTGCCAGCAGTGAAGCGCTGACGGCCGGGGAGCTGTTTTTT.

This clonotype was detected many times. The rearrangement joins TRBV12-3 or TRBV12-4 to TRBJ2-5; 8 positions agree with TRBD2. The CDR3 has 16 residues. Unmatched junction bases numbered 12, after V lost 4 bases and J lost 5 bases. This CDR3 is CASSSSLAVLRETQYF. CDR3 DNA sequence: TGTGCCAGCAGTTCCTCACTAGCGGTACTACGGGAGACCCAGTACTTC.

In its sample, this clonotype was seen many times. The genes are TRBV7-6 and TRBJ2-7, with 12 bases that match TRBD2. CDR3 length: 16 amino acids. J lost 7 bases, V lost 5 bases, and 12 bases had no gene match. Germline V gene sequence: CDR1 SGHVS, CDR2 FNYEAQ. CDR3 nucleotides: TGTGCCAGCAGCCCGAGACTAGCGGGAGTTCCGGGTGAGCAGTACTTC. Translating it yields CASSPRLAGVPGEQYF.

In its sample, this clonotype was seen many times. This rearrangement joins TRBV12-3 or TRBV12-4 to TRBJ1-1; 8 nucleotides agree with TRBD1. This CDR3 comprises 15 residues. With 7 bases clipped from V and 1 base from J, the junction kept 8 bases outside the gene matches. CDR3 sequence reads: CASIKSGTGNTEAFF. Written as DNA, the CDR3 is TGTGCCAGCATCAAATCCGGGACAGGGAACACTGAAGCTTTCTTT.

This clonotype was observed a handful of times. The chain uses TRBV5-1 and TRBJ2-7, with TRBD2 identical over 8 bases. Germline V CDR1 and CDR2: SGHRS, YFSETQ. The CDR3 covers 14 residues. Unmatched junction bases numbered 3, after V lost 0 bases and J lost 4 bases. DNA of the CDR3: TGCGCCAGCAGCTTGGAGGCTAGCGGGTACGAGCAGTACTTC. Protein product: CASSLEASGYEQYF. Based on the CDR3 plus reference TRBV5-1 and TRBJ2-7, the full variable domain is KAGVTQTPRYLIKTRGQQVTLSCSPISGHRSVSWYQQTPGQGLQFLFEYFSETQRNKGNFPGRFSGRQFSNSRSEMNVSTLELGDSALYLCASSLEASGYEQYFGPGTRLTVT.

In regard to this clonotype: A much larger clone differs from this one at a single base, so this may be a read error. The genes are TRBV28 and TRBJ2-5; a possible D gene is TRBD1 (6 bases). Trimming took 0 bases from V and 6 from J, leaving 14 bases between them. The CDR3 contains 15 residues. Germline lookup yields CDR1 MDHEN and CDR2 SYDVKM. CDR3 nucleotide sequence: TGTGCCAGCAGTTTATGGGAACAGGGTAGGAAGACCCAGTACTTC. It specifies CASSLWEQGRKTQYF.

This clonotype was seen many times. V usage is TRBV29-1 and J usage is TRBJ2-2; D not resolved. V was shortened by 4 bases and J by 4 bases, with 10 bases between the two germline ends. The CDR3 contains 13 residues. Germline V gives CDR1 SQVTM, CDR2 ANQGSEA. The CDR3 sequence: CSVGVGSTGELFF. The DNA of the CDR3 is TGCAGCGTTGGGGTGGGTTCCACCGGGGAGCTGTTTTTT.

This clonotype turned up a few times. This chain's CDR3 is CATQLLTGNYGYTF. CDR3 bases: TGTGCCACCCAACTCTTGACAGGGAACTATGGCTACACCTTC. The chain is built from TRBV6-1 and TRBJ1-2, with 7 bases fitting TRBD1. J lost 2 bases, V lost 10 bases, and 10 bases had no gene match. Germline V CDR1 and CDR2: MNHNS, SASEGT. This CDR3 has 14 amino acids.

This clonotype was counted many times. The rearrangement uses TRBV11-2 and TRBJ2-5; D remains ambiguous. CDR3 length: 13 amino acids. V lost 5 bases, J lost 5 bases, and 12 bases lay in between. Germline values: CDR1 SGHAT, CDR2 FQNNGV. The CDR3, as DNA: TGTGCCAGCAGCCCAGGAATCCGGGAGACCCAGTACTTC. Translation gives CASSPGIRETQYF.

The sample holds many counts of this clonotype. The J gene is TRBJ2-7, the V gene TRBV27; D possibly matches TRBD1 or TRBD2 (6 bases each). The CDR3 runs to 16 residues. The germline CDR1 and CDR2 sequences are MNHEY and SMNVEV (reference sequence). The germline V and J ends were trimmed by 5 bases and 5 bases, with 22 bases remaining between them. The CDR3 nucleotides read TGTGCCAGCAGTCAGGACAGATACGGAGGGCTAGACGAGCAGTACTTC. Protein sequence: CASSQDRYGGLDEQYF.

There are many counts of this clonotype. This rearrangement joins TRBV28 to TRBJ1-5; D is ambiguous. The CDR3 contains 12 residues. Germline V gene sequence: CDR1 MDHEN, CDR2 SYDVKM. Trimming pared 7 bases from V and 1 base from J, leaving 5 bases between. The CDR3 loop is CASMSSNQPQHF. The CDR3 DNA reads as TGTGCCAGCATGTCGAGCAATCAGCCCCAGCATTTT.

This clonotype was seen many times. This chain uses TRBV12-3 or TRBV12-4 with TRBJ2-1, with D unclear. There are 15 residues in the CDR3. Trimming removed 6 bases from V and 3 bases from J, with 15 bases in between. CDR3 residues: CASSRTVDYYNEQFF. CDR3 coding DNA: TGTGCCAGCAGCAGGACGGTCGATTACTACAATGAGCAGTTCTTC.

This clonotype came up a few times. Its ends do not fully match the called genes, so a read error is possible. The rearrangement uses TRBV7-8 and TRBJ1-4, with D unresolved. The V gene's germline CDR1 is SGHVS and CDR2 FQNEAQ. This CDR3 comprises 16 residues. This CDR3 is CASSPLNPGTHEKLFF. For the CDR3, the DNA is TGTGCCAGCAGCCCCCTGAATCCGGGAACTCATGAAAAACTGTTTTTT.

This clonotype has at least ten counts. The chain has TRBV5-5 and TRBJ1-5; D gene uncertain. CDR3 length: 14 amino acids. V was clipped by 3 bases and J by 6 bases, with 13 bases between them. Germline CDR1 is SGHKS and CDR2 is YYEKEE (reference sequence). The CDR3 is CASSSGPDGQPQHF. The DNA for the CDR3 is TGTGCCAGCAGCTCTGGGCCAGACGGTCAGCCCCAGCATTTT.

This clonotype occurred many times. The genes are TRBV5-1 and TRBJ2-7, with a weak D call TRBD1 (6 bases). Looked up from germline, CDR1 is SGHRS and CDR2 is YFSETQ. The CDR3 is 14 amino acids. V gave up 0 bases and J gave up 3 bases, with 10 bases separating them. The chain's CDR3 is CASSLEGVSYEQYF. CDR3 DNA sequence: TGCGCCAGCAGCTTGGAGGGGGTAAGCTACGAGCAGTACTTC.

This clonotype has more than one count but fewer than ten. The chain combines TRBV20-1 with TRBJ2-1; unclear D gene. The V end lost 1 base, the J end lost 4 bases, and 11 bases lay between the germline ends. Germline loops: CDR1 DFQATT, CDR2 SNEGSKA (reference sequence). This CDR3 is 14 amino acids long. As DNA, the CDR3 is TGCAGTGCTAGAGGGGGTACCCTATACAATGAGCAGTTCTTC. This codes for CSARGGTLYNEQFF.